This T cell receptor (beta chain) was identified during a study of blood T cell repertoires in COVID-19. The CDR3 has 15 amino acids. Losses at the gene ends were 2 bases for V and 4 bases for J; bases not matched to a gene: 5. Germline CDR1 reads MNHEY; CDR2 reads SVGAGI. TCRdb's copy holds only in-frame clones and misses some; the assay was immunoSEQ multiplex PCR. The table lists 200,000 to 250,000 clones, about 80% of them singletons. The specimen was peripheral blood. The chain combines TRBV6-5 with TRBJ1-2; TRBD1 aligns across 9 bases. The receptor's source is a woman in her forties or fifties with acute or convalescent COVID-19. The CDR3 loop reads CASSYKQGATYGYTF. The CDR3, as DNA: TGTGCCAGCAGTTACAAACAGGGGGCAACCTATGGCTACACCTTC.